The entry that follows covers one T cell receptor beta chain sequence. The sample holds a few counts of this clonotype. Its specific antigen is unknown. The record has no base qualities; no much larger clone is one base away. The approximately 40 donors, aged about 6 to 95 years, were systemically healthy Caucasian individuals from Russia. Each donor gave about 9.7 milliliters of peripheral blood, drawn into EDTA-treated Vacutainer tubes. Ficoll-Paque density-gradient centrifugation was used to isolate PBMCs, with at least 7 million per sample. Total RNA, at least 6 micrograms per sample, was extracted from PBMCs with Trizol reagent. The percentages of naive CD45RAhigh/CD27high T cells were determined by flow cytometry on a PBMC aliquot from every donor. Library method: 5' RACE. The sequencer listed for this sample is Illumina HiSeq 2500. A second roughly 6 to 12 cycle PCR used a sample-barcoded 5' primer and a J-beta primer mix. Each TCR beta cDNA molecule received a unique molecular identifier from a template-switch 5' adaptor carrying 12 random nucleotides. Each sample yielded at least 2.5 million CDR3-containing paired-end reads. First-strand cDNA was synthesized from all RNA with the Mint cDNA synthesis kit, primed by a TRBC-specific oligonucleotide. All cDNA was treated with uracil-DNA glycosylase and then went through a first 18-cycle PCR with the universal primers M1SS and BC2_uni_R. Per the authors' processing: For normalization, 1 million high-quality reads were randomly selected from each sample, with every read carrying a distinct molecular identifier. Instead of being binned into consensus sequences, reads that shared molecular identifiers were thrown out. MiTCR, run with a Q25 quality threshold and the strictest error-elimination algorithm, handled CDR3 identification, clonotype clustering and error correction. Lower-bound total TCR beta diversity was estimated with a nonparametric unseen species model using Euler transformation. The raw public data were reprocessed by TCRdb itself: fastp quality trimming at Q25, MiXCR clonotype calling, in-frame beta chains only. Entries that share a CDR3 protein sequence are merged under the most common genes and DNA. The V and J calls, along with clone size, are taken from TCRdb and not from the paper's own processing. In this sample the table shows about 1.4 million distinct CDR3 sequences, 59% of which occur a single time. Of the sample, under 8.5% is held by the ten largest clones.

CDR1 and CDR2 were assigned from the germline V gene as MGHRA and YSYEKL. The junction carries 17 bases between V and J, which are trimmed by 0 bases and 4 bases respectively. The CDR3 goes from the cysteine to the phenylalanine over 17 residues. Only the CDR3 portion is preserved as DNA: 51 bases, with reading frame beginning at the first base. The data belong to a study of blood T cells in healthy people across ages (dated by TCRdb to the mid-2010s). General notes on the study: In model experiments, roughly one uniquely barcoded TCR beta cDNA molecule per two T cells was captured by template switching. Using deep sequencing normalized with unique cDNA molecular identifiers, the study measured how TCR beta repertoire diversity changes with age. Donors were grouped into four age groups: young (average roughly 15 years), middle-aged (over 35), aged (around 60) and long-lived (around 80). To avoid experimental bias, donors of different ages were spread randomly across the sequencing lanes. The study analyzed two additional independent replicas of 1 million unique cDNA reads from the same blood draw for two donors, one aged 18 to 29 and one aged 80 or older.

Findings and caveats that apply to the study as a whole: The percentage of naive T cells measured by flow cytometry correlated strongly with observed TCR beta diversity. Estimates of total diversity based on one million sequenced T cells were regarded as lower bounds and as underestimates. The CMV infection status of donors was not known, potentially confounding age-related changes in expanded clonotypes. Bulk unsorted PBMC profiling prevented conclusive comparison of naive and antigen-experienced compartments. Observed TCR beta diversity per million T cells fell roughly linearly with age, and a significant reduction was already apparent by age around 40. Compared with the aged group, more naive CD4+ T cells, fewer expanded clones and increased TCR diversity were shown by the long-lived group, suggesting age selection.

The V gene is TRBV4-1 and the J gene is TRBJ2-3, with the D segment possibly TRBD1 or TRBD2, each aligning over 5 bases. Sequencing was carried out using blood. The receptor was isolated from a man younger than 30 in good health. The base sequence is TGCGCCAGCAGCCAAGATCGGACCAGAGGGGTTCCAGATACGCAGTATTTT. This yields the protein CASSQDRTRGVPDTQYF.